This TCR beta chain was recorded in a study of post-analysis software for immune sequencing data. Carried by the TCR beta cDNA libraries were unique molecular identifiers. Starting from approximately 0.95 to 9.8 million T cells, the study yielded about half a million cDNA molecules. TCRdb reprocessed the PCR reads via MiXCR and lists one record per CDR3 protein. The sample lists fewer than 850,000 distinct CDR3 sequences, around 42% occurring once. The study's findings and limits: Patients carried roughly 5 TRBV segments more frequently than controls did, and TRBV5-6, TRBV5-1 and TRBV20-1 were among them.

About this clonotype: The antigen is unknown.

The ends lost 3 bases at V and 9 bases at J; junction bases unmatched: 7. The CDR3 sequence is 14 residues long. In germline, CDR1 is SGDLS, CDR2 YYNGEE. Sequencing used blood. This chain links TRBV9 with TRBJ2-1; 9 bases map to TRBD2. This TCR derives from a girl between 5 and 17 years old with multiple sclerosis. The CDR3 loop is CASSEEGLAGEQFF. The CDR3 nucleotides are TGTGCCAGCAGCGAAGAGGGACTAGCTGGTGAGCAGTTCTTC.